Given below is one TCR beta chain in context. What it binds is not known. The sample originates from a study of cytomegalovirus exposure and HLA in healthy donors. CDR1 and CDR2 from the germline V gene are SGHNT and YYREEE (reference sequence). CDR3 size: 15 residues. The junction had 5 bases not matched to a gene; V was cut back by 3 bases and J by 0 bases. In the PCR, 60 Vbeta and 13 Jbeta primers were used. Some clones are missing from TCRdb's copy, which holds only in-frame ones; the method was immunoSEQ multiplex PCR. The sample has approximately 140,000 clones; 73% are singletons. Points from the study as a whole: Being productive about 87% or about 30% of the time was typical of most TCR beta V segments in an earlier analysis. V- and J-gene trimming of TCR beta was linked (in a later analysis) to a missense DCLRE1C variant.

J is TRBJ1-1 and V is TRBV5-4, with 7 bases aligning to TRBD1. The sequence derives from a human donor in good health. The sample taken for sequencing was PBMCs. The CDR3 DNA sequence: TGTGCCAGCAGCTCGGACAGGACGATGAACACTGAAGCTTTCTTT. Its protein product is CASSSDRTMNTEAFF.